This T cell receptor (beta chain) was documented in a study of blood T cell repertoires in COVID-19. The V gene lost 0 bases and the J gene lost 6 bases, with 6 bases spanning the gap. Germline lookup yields CDR1 LGHDT and CDR2 YNNKEL (reference sequence). This CDR3 is 12 amino acids long. In the original workflow: Cell counts per sample came from amplifying reference gene primers. The repertoire was sequenced with immunoSEQ multiplex PCR; TCRdb's copy has only in-frame clones and lacks some. That table is the source of V, J and clone size, and D and trimming were worked out from the DNA. The sample holds 150,000 or so clones; roughly 90% are singletons and the top ten take over 4%. Participants were placed into cohorts based on the clinical history they reported. Before they entered the study, exposed participants had met a COVID-19 case within 2 weeks.

The TCR comes from a woman aged 40 to 55 who had been exposed to COVID-19. What was sequenced was PBMCs or T cells enriched from blood (not recorded which). V is TRBV3-1 (or the pseudogene TRBV3-2) and J is TRBJ2-7; D is ambiguous. The CDR3 reads CASSQDLSEQYF. CDR3 bases: TGTGCCAGCAGCCAAGATCTCTCCGAGCAGTACTTC.